This T cell receptor beta chain appears in the sequencing data of a study of identical twins. The study, taken as a whole, reports: Within cord blood, abundant beta clonotypes carried fewer insertions, but memory repertoires showed no such trend.

Note on this clonotype: The antigen is not known.

TCRdb redid the calling of the 5' RACE reads with MiXCR, one entry per CDR3 protein. The sample holds 550,000 to 700,000 distinct CDR3 sequences, around 21% seen once. Germline assignment: CDR1 DFQATT and CDR2 SNEGSKA (reference sequence). The CDR3 contains 11 residues. The V and J ends lost 7 bases and 4 bases respectively, with 11 bases between them. These data are also associated with another study on T cells expressing NK-cell markers. This second report adds: Repertoires of TCR beta were obtained from T cells sorted as CD3+CD56+NKG2C+, CD3+CD56+NKG2C- and CD3+CD56-NKG2C+. Similarly, these clonotypes led the CD3+CD56-NKG2C+ fraction as well in several donors.

V and J are TRBV20-1 and TRBJ2-7; no firm D call. Sequenced material: PBMCs. The source is a woman between 18 and 30 years old in good health. The CDR3 here is CSVRAGYEQYF. The CDR3 DNA sequence: TGCAGTGTAAGGGCAGGATACGAGCAGTACTTC.